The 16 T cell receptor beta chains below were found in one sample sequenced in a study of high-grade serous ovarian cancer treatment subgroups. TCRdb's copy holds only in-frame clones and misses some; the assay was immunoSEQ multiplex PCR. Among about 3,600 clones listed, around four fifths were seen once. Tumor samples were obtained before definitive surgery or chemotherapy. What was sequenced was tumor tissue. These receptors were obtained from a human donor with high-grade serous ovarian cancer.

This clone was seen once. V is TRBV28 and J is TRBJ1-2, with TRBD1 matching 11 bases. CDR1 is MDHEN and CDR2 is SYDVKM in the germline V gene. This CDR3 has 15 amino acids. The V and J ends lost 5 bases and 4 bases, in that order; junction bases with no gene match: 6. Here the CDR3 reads CASSPRDRGVYGYTF. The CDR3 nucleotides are TGTGCCAGCAGTCCCCGGGACAGGGGGGTCTATGGCTACACCTTC.

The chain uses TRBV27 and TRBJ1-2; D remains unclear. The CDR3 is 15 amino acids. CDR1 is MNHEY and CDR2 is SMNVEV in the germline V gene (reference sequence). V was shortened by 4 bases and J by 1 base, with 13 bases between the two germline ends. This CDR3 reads CASSSPSRLNYGYTF. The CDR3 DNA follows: TGTGCCAGCAGTTCCCCCAGCAGGCTTAACTATGGCTACACCTTC.

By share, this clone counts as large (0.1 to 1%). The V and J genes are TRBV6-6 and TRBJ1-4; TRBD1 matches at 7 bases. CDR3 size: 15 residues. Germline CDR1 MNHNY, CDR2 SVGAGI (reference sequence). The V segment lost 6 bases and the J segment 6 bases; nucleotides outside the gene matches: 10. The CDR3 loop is CASSPTTGTHEKLFF. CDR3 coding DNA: TGTGCCAGCAGCCCCACGACAGGGACACATGAAAAACTGTTTTTT.

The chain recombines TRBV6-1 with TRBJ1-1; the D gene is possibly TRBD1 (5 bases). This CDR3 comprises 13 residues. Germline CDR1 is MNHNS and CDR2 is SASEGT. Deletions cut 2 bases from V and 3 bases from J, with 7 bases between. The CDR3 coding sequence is TGTGCCAGCAGTGAATGGGGGGACACTGAAGCTTTCTTT. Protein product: CASSEWGDTEAFF.

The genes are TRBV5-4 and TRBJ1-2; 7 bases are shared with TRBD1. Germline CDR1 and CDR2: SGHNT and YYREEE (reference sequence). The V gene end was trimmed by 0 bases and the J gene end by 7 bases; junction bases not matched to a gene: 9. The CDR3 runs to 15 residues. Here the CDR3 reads CASSLGQGPSGGYTF. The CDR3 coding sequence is TGTGCCAGCAGCTTGGGACAGGGCCCCTCCGGTGGCTACACCTTC.

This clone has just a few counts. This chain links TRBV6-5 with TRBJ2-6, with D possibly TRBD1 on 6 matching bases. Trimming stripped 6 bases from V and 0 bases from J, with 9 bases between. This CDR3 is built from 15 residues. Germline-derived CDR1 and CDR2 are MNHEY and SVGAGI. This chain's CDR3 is CASSYRDSGANVLTF. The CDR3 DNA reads TGTGCCAGCAGCTACAGGGACTCTGGGGCCAACGTCCTGACTTTC.

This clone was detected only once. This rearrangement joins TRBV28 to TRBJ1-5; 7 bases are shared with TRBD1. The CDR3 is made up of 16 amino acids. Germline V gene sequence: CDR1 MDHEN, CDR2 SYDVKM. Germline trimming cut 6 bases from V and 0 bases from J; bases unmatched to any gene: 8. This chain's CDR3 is CASSLRTGDSNQPQHF. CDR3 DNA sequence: TGTGCCAGCAGCCTAAGGACAGGAGATAGCAATCAGCCCCAGCATTTT.

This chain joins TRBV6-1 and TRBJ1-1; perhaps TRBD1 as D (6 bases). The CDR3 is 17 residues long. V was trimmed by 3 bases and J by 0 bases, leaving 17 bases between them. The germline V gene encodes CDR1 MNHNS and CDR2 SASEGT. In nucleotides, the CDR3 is TGTGCCAGCAGTGAGGGGATTCGACAGGTAATGAACACTGAAGCTTTCTTT. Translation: CASSEGIRQVMNTEAFF.

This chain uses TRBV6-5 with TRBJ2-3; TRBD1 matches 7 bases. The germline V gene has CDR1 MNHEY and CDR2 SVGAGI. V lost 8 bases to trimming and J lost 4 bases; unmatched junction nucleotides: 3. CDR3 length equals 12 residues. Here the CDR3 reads CASLDRADTQYF. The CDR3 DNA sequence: TGTGCCAGCCTTGACAGGGCAGATACGCAGTATTTT.

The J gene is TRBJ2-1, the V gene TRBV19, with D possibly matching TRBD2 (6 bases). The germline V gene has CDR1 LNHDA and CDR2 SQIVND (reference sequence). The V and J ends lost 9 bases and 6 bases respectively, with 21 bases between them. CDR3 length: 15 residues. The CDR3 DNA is TGTGCCAGCCGAATGGAGCTACTCGGGGGCAATGAGCAGTTCTTC. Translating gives CASRMELLGGNEQFF.

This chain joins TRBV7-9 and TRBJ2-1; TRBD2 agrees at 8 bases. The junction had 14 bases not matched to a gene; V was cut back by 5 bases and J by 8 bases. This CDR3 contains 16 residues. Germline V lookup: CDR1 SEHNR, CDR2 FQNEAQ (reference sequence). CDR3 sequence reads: CASSPRGGGGFDEQFF. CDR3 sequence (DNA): TGTGCCAGCAGCCCTCGCGGCGGCGGGGGGTTCGATGAGCAGTTCTTC.

This CDR3 reads CASSLEGGAKNIQYF. In DNA form, the CDR3 reads TGTGCCAGCAGCTTAGAAGGGGGAGCCAAAAACATTCAGTACTTC. The chain has TRBV7-9 and TRBJ2-4, with D perhaps TRBD1 (6 bases). This CDR3 spans 15 amino acids. Germline values: CDR1 SEHNR, CDR2 FQNEAQ (reference sequence). Trimming took off 1 base at V and 0 bases at J, with 7 bases between the two ends.

The CDR3 reads CASNRRNTEAFF. The DNA for the CDR3 is TGTGCCAGCAATAGACGGAACACTGAAGCTTTCTTT. This chain links TRBV6-6 with TRBJ1-1; unclear D gene. Trimming removed 7 bases from V and 1 base from J, with 7 bases in between. The V gene's germline CDR1 is MNHNY and CDR2 SVGAGI (reference sequence). The CDR3 is made up of 12 amino acids.

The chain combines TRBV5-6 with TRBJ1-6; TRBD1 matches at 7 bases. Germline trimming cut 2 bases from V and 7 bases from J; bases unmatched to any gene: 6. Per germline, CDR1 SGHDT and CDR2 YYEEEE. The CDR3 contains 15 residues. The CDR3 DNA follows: TGTGCCAGCAGCTTCACAGGGGTGAGGAATTCACCCCTCCACTTT. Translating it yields CASSFTGVRNSPLHF.

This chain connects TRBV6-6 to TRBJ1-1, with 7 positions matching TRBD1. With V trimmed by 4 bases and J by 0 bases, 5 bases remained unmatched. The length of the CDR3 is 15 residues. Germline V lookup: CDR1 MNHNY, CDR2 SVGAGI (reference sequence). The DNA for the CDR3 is TGTGCCAGCAGTTCCCTGGGACAGCTGAACACTGAAGCTTTCTTT. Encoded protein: CASSSLGQLNTEAFF.

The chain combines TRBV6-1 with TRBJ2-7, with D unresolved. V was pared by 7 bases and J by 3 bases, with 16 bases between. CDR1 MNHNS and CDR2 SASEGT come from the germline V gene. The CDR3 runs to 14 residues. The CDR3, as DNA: TGTGCCAGCAAAATGATAGTTAACGACTACGAGCAGTACGTC. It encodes CASKMIVNDYEQYV.